A single sample is the source of the 22 T cell receptor beta chains below, sequenced in a study of blood T cell repertoires in COVID-19. Repertoires were generated with immunoSEQ multiplex PCR, while TCRdb's copy carries only in-frame clones and drops some. The sample contains about 120,000 clones, about 81% of which appear only once. What was sequenced was peripheral blood. Receptors were obtained from a woman aged 45 to 65 with acute or convalescent COVID-19.

The rearrangement links TRBV18 to TRBJ1-2; TRBD1 matches at 8 bases. The V segment lost 0 bases and the J segment 8 bases; nucleotides outside the gene matches: 5. Germline V gene data show CDR1 as KGHSH and CDR2 as LQKENI. The CDR3 is 14 amino acids. The CDR3 region has the DNA TGTGCCAGCTCACCACCGGGACAGGACCGGGGCTACACCTTC. Protein: CASSPPGQDRGYTF. The variable domain in full, with the rest retrieved from reference TRBV18 and TRBJ1-2, is NAGVMQNPRHLVRRRGQEARLRCSPMKGHSHVYWYRQLPEEGLKFMVYLQKENIIDESGMPKERFSAEFPKEGPSILRIQQVVRGDSAAYFCASSPPGQDRGYTFGSGTRLTVV.

This clone was seen once. The chain joins TRBV4-1 to TRBJ2-1, with 15 bases identical to TRBD2. The V gene's germline CDR1 is MGHRA and CDR2 YSYEKL. V shed 5 bases and J 4 bases; nucleotides not matched to a gene: 6. The CDR3 has 17 residues. The CDR3 DNA sequence: TGCGCCAGCAGCTCCCCGGGACTAGCGGGGGGATACAATGAGCAGTTCTTC. It specifies CASSSPGLAGGYNEQFF.

This clone turned up a few times. This chain joins TRBV23-1 and TRBJ2-1; 13 bases fit TRBD2. TRBV23-1 is known as an ORF, though its function is uncertain. There are 17 residues in the CDR3. V gave up 4 bases and J gave up 15 bases; unmatched junction bases: 18. The CDR3 nucleotides read TGCGCCAGCAGTCCCACCGGGACTAGCGGGACCGACACCTGGACGTTCTTC. Residues: CASSPTGTSGTDTWTFF.

V usage is TRBV10-3 and J usage is TRBJ1-3; maybe TRBD1 (6 bases). Trimming took off 11 bases at V and 1 base at J, with 12 bases between the two ends. Germline CDR1 ENHRY, CDR2 SYGVKD. The CDR3 runs to 13 residues. The CDR3 sequence: CASQTGSGNTIYF. The CDR3 nucleotides read TGTGCCTCACAAACAGGGTCTGGAAACACCATATATTTT.

The genes are TRBV6-6 and TRBJ2-5, with 9 bases aligning to TRBD2. Germline CDR1 MNHNY, CDR2 SVGAGI (reference sequence). This CDR3 has 17 amino acids. Trimming took 5 bases from V and 5 from J; bases not matched to a gene: 15. In DNA, the CDR3 is TGTGCCAGCAGTCCGCCGGCTACTAGCGGGTGGCCCGAGACCCAGTACTTC. Residues: CASSPPATSGWPETQYF.

The rearrangement links TRBV5-1 to TRBJ2-7; D is unresolved. The CDR3 is made up of 15 amino acids. V lost 0 bases to trimming and J lost 3 bases, with 13 bases between them. Looked up from germline, CDR1 is SGHRS and CDR2 is YFSETQ. The chain's CDR3 is CASSLVSPGDYEQYF. CDR3 DNA: TGCGCCAGCAGCTTGGTGTCCCCCGGAGACTACGAGCAGTACTTC.

This clone was counted once. The chain combines TRBV4-2 with TRBJ1-2; D ambiguous. The V end lost 0 bases, the J end lost 2 bases, and 4 bases lay between the germline ends. The germline V gene encodes CDR1 LGHNA and CDR2 YNFKEQ. The length of the CDR3 is 13 residues. DNA of the CDR3: TGTGCCAGCAGCCAAGATCAAAACTATGGCTACACCTTC. Its translation: CASSQDQNYGYTF.

Of note for this clone: This specimen includes other DNA sequences encoding the same CDR3. This rearrangement joins TRBV29-1 to TRBJ2-3; TRBD2 aligns across 7 bases. This CDR3 has 14 residues. Germline V gene sequence: CDR1 SQVTM, CDR2 ANQGSEA. V lost 7 bases and J lost 5; bases outside the gene matches: 12. The CDR3 DNA is TGCAGCGCCCGCCCGTCGCGCGGGGGAGATACGCAGTATTTT. Translated, it gives CSARPSRGGDTQYF.

The gene calls are TRBV28 and TRBJ2-5, with TRBD1 matching 9 bases. V lost 1 base, J lost 9 bases, and 12 bases stayed unmatched. This CDR3 region has 16 residues. Germline lookup yields CDR1 MDHEN and CDR2 SYDVKM. The CDR3 nucleotides are TGTGCCAGCAGTTTATACCTACAGGGGGCAGGGAGAGCCCAGTACTTC. Its protein product is CASSLYLQGAGRAQYF.

This clone was recorded only once. V and J are TRBV4-1 and TRBJ2-6; 7 bases match TRBD2. There are 18 residues in the CDR3. The V gene end was trimmed by 0 bases and the J gene end by 5 bases; junction bases not matched to a gene: 10. Germline lookup yields CDR1 MGHRA and CDR2 YSYEKL. The CDR3 loop is CASSQDSAGVLRANVLTF. As DNA, the CDR3 is TGCGCCAGCAGCCAAGATAGCGCGGGAGTACTCCGGGCCAACGTCCTGACTTTC.

The chain uses TRBV10-2 and TRBJ1-1, with D possibly TRBD1 on 6 matching bases. The germline gives CDR1 WSHSY, CDR2 SAAADI. The length of the CDR3 is 14 residues. Trimming cost V 7 bases and J 1 base, with 13 bases left between them. In nucleotides, the CDR3 is TGCGCCAGCACTCGAGGACAGACGAACACTGAAGCTTTCTTT. Amino acids: CASTRGQTNTEAFF.

This clone was seen a handful of times. DNA for the CDR3: TGTGCCAGCAGTGAAGCTGGACTAGCGGGAGATGAGCAGTTCTTC. Translated, it gives CASSEAGLAGDEQFF. This chain links TRBV6-4 with TRBJ2-1, with 13 bases lining up with TRBD2. This CDR3 spans 15 amino acids. J gave up 8 bases and V 3 bases, and 4 bases lay outside the gene matches. Germline V gene sequence: CDR1 MRHNA, CDR2 SNTAGT.

The rearrangement joins TRBV18 to TRBJ1-1; 11 bases agree with TRBD1. Germline trimming cut 1 base from V and 5 bases from J; bases unmatched to any gene: 6. The germline CDR1 and CDR2 sequences are KGHSH and LQKENI. This CDR3 contains 16 residues. CDR3 amino acids: CASSPRTGGGGTEAFF. The CDR3 region has the DNA TGTGCCAGCTCACCACGGACAGGGGGCGGGGGGACTGAAGCTTTCTTT.

This clone is a singleton in its sample. The chain has TRBV6-5 and TRBJ1-4; D is uncertain. The germline V gene has CDR1 MNHEY and CDR2 SVGAGI. V lost 7 bases to trimming and J lost 3 bases, with 12 bases between them. The CDR3 consists of 14 residues. Written as DNA, the CDR3 is TGTGCCAGCACCGAACATCGGGCTAATGAAAAACTGTTTTTT. The encoded protein is CASTEHRANEKLFF.

The chain carries TRBV28 and TRBJ2-7; TRBD2 aligns across 8 bases. V dropped 6 bases and J dropped 3; count of bases not matched to a gene: 13. The CDR3 length is 16 residues. The germline V gene encodes CDR1 MDHEN and CDR2 SYDVKM. In DNA form, the CDR3 reads TGTGCCAGCAGATCCGGGGGGGACCCCCTTGTCTACGAGCAGTACTTC. It yields the protein CASRSGGDPLVYEQYF.

On this clone itself: Mismatch with germline at one junction end may stem from a read error. The J gene is TRBJ2-7, the V gene TRBV7-9, with TRBD1 matching 7 bases. CDR3 length: 15 amino acids. Germline values: CDR1 SEHNR, CDR2 FQNEAQ (reference sequence). CDR3 amino acids: CASSLDRVPIYGQYF. The CDR3 DNA reads as TGTGCCAGCAGCCTAGACAGGGTACCTATTTACGGGCAGTACTTC.

The V call is TRBV27, the J call TRBJ2-3, with 7 bases lining up with TRBD1. V was pared by 2 bases and J by 6 bases, with 11 bases of the junction left unmatched. Germline CDR1 reads MNHEY; CDR2 reads SMNVEV (reference sequence). The CDR3 spans 16 residues. Here the CDR3 reads CASSLGDSAVVDTQYF. Written as DNA, the CDR3 is TGTGCCAGCAGTTTAGGGGACAGCGCGGTCGTTGATACGCAGTATTTT.

V usage is TRBV13 and J usage is TRBJ2-1; D is uncertain. The germline CDR1 and CDR2 sequences are PRHDT and FYEKMQ (reference sequence). The ends were cut back, 0 bases at V and 6 bases at J, with 9 bases in the middle. This CDR3 contains 14 residues. As DNA, the CDR3 is TGTGCCAGCAGCTTAGGATTTAGATCCAATGAGCAGTTCTTC. This translates into CASSLGFRSNEQFF.

This chain joins TRBV6-1 and TRBJ2-7, with D perhaps TRBD2 (5 bases). Germline V gene lookup returns CDR1 MNHNS and CDR2 SASEGT. With 0 bases removed from V and 2 bases from J, the gap between germline ends came to 11 bases. The CDR3 spans 15 residues. The CDR3 loop is CASSEARGSPYEQYF. CDR3 nucleotides: TGTGCCAGCAGTGAAGCAAGAGGGTCCCCCTACGAGCAGTACTTC.

This chain uses TRBV18 with TRBJ1-3, with D possibly being TRBD1 (6 bases). Germline V CDR1 and CDR2: KGHSH, LQKENI. V lost 1 base to trimming and J lost 4 bases, with 11 bases between them. The CDR3 has 15 residues. CDR3 in DNA: TGTGCCAGCTCACCACTACAGGGTTCAGGAAACACCATATATTTT. Protein sequence: CASSPLQGSGNTIYF.

The chain carries TRBV7-9 and TRBJ1-4; D not resolved. There are 16 residues in the CDR3. The germline V gene encodes CDR1 SEHNR and CDR2 FQNEAQ (reference sequence). The V gene lost 5 bases and the J gene lost 2 bases, with 15 bases spanning the gap. CDR3 nucleotides: TGTGCCAGCAGCCCCTCCCGGCGGGTCACTAATGAAAAACTGTTTTTT. Encoded protein: CASSPSRRVTNEKLFF.

V and J are TRBV9 and TRBJ2-1; 12 bases agree with TRBD2. CDR3 size: 16 residues. The V segment lost 2 bases and the J segment 4 bases; nucleotides outside the gene matches: 4. Per germline, CDR1 SGDLS and CDR2 YYNGEE. The CDR3 DNA reads as TGTGCCAGCAGCGTTGGACTAGCGGGAACGTACAATGAGCAGTTCTTC. It is translated as CASSVGLAGTYNEQFF.